This T cell receptor (beta chain) was found in a study of CD8 T cells in ankylosing spondylitis. Trimming took 5 bases from V and 3 from J; bases not matched to a gene: 7. CDR1 and CDR2 from the germline V gene are ENHRY and SYGVKD. The CDR3 consists of 16 residues. Study-wide results and caveats: Matched ankylosing spondylitis synovial fluid reportedly showed significant enrichment of disease-linked clones. For ankylosing spondylitis blood, a TCR beta motif of about 8 highly homologous variants appeared characteristic.

TCRdb called the 5' RACE reads again in MiXCR, with one record for every CDR3 protein. The sample records more than 600,000 distinct CDR3 sequences, around a fifth being singletons. This clonotype was seen a few times. Its matching antigen is unknown. The sequencing input was blood, either unsorted or a sorted T cell fraction (not recorded which). The genes are TRBV10-3 and TRBJ2-3; 11 bases are a match to TRBD2. This receptor was taken from a male donor with ankylosing spondylitis. The chain's CDR3 is CAISPIAGGPTDTQYF. CDR3 nucleotide sequence: TGTGCCATCAGTCCAATAGCGGGAGGGCCTACAGATACGCAGTATTTT.